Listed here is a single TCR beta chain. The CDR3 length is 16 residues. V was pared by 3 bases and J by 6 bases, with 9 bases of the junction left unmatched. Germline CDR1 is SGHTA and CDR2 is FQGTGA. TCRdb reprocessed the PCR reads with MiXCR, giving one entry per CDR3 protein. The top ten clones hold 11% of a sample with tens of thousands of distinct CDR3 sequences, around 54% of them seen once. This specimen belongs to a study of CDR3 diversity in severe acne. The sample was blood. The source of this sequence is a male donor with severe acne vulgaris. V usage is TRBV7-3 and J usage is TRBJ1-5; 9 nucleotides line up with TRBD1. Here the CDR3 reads CASSFPDRGRSQPQHF. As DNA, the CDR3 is TGTGCCAGCAGCTTCCCGGACAGGGGTAGGAGTCAGCCCCAGCATTTT.